Here is one T cell receptor beta chain with its context. The method was immunoSEQ multiplex PCR; TCRdb's version includes in-frame clones alone and lacks a portion of them. The sample comprises 55,000 to 65,000 clones, around nine tenths of which are singletons, and roughly 2% rests with the top ten. These data belong to a study of T cell repertoires in ileal Crohn's disease. Described time point: neoterminal ileum biopsy at postoperative endoscopy, about 6 months after surgery. The material sequenced was ileal tissue. The sequence derives from an adult with Crohn's disease.

The CDR3 region has the DNA TGTGCCAGCAGCTTAGACTTGGGGGCTTCGGGAAACACCATATATTTT. Translated, it gives CASSLDLGASGNTIYF. The chain recombines TRBV7-9 with TRBJ1-3; TRBD1 is a possible D gene (6 bases). Trimming cost V 1 base and J 4 bases, with 14 bases left between them. CDR3 size: 16 residues. Germline CDR1 and CDR2: SEHNR and FQNEAQ (reference sequence).